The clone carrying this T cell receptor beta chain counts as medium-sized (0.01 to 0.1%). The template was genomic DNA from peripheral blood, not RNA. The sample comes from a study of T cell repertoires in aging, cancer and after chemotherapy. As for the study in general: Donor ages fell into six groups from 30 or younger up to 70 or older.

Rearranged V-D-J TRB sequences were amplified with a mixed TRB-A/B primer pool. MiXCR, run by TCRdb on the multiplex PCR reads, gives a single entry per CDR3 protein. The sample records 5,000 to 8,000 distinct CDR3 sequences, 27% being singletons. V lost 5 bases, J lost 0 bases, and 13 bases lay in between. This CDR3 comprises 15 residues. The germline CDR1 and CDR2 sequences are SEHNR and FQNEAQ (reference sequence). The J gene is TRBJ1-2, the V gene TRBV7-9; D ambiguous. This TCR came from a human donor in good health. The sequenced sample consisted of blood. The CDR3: CASSHRARTNYGYTF. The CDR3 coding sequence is TGTGCCAGCAGCCATCGTGCCAGGACTAACTATGGCTACACCTTC.